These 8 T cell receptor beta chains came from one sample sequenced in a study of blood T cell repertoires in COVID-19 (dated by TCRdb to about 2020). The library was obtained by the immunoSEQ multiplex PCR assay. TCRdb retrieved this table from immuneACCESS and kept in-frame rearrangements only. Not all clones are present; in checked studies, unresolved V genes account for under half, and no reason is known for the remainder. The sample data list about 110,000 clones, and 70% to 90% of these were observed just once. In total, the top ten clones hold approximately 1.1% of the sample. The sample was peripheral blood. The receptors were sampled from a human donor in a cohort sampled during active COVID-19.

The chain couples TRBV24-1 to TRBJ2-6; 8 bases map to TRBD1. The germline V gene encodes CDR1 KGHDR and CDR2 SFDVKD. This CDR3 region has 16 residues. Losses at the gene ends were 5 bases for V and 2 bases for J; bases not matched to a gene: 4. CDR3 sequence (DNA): TGTGCCACCAGTGCCCGGACAGGGACTGGGGCCAACGTCCTGACTTTC. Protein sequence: CATSARTGTGANVLTF.

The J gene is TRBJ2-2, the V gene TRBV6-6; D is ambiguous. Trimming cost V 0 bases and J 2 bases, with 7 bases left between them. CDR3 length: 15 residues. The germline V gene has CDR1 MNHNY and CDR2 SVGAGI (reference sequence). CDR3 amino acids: CASSYSTHNTGELFF. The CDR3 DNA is TGTGCCAGCAGTTACTCGACTCATAACACCGGGGAGCTGTTTTTT.

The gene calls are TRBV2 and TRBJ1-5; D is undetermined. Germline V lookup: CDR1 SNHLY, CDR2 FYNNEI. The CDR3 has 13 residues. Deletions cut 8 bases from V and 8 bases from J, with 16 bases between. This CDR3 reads CASHGLSWEPQHF. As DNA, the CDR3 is TGTGCCAGCCATGGACTGTCTTGGGAGCCCCAGCATTTT.

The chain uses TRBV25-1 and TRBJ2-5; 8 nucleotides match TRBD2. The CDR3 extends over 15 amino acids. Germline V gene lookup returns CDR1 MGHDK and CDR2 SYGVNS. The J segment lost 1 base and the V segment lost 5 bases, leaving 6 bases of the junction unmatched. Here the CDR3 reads CASSRLAGTQETQYF. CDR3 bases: TGTGCCAGCAGTAGGTTAGCGGGAACCCAAGAGACCCAGTACTTC.

CDR3 bases: TGTGCCAGCAGTTTATTACTAGCGGGGTCCAATGAGCAGTTCTTC. Translated: CASSLLLAGSNEQFF. The chain has TRBV28 and TRBJ2-1; 10 nucleotides line up with TRBD2. The CDR3 has 15 residues. The germline gives CDR1 MDHEN, CDR2 SYDVKM. Trimming at V came to 1 base and at J to 6 bases, leaving 3 bases not matched to a gene.

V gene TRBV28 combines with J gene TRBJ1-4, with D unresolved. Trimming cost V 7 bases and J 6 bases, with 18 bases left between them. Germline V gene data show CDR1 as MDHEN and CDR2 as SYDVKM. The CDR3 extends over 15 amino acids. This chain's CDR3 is CASMGGSPGHEKLFF. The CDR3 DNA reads TGTGCCAGCATGGGAGGGTCCCCGGGTCATGAAAAACTGTTTTTT. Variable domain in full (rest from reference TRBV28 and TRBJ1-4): DVKVTQSSRYLVKRTGEKVFLECVQDMDHENMFWYRQDPGLGLRLIYFSYDVKMKEKGDIPEGYSVSREKKERFSLILESASTNQTSMYLCASMGGSPGHEKLFFGSGTQLSVL.

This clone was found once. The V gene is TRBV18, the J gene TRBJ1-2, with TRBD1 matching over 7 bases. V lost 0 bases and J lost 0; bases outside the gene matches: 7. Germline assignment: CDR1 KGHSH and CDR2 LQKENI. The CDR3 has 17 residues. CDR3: CASSPPNRGIANYGYTF. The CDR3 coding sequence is TGTGCCAGCTCACCACCGAACAGGGGCATCGCTAACTATGGCTACACCTTC.

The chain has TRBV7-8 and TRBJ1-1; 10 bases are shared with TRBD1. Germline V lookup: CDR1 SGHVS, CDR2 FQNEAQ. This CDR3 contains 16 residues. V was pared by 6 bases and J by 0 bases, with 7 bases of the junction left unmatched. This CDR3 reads CASSRGQGDMNTEAFF. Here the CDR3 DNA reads TGTGCCAGCAGTCGAGGACAGGGGGATATGAACACTGAAGCTTTCTTT.